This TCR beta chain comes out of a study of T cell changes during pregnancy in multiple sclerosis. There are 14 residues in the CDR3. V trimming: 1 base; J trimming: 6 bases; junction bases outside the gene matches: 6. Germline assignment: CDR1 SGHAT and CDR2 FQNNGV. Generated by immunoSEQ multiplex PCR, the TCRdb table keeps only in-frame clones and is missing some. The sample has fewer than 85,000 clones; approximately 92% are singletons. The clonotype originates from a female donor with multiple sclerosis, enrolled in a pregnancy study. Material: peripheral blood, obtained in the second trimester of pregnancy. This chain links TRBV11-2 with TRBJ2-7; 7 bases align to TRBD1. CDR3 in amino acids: CASSLGKGAGEQYF. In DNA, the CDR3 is TGTGCCAGCAGCTTAGGCAAGGGGGCAGGCGAGCAGTACTTC.